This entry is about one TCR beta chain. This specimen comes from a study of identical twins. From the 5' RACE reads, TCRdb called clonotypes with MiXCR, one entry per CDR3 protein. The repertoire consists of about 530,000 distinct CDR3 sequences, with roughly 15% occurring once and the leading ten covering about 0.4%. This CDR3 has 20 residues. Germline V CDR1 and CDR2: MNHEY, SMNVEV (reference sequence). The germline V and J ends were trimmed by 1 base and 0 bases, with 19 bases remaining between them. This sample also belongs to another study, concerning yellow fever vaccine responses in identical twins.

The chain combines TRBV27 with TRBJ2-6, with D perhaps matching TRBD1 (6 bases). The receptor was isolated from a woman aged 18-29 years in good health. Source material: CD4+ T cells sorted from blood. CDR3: CASSLFPLPGHFSGANVLTF. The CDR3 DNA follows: TGTGCCAGCAGTTTATTTCCTTTACCGGGACACTTCTCTGGGGCCAACGTCCTGACTTTC.